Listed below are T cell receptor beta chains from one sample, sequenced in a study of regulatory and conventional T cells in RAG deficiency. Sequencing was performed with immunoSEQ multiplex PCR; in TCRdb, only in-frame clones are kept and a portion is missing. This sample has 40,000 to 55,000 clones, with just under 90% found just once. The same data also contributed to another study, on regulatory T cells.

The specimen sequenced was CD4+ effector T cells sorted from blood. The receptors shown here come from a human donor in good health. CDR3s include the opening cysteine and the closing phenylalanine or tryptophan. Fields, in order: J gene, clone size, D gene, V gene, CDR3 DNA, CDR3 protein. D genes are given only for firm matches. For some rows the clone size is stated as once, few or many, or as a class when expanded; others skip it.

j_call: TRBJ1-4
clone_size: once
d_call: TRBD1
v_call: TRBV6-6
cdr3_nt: TGTGCCAGCAGAGGCGAACAGGGGTCAAAAGAAAAACTGTTTTTT
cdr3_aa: CASRGEQGSKEKLFF

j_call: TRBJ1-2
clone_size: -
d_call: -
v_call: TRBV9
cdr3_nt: TGTGCCAGCAGCCGAGATTGGGGCTACACCTTC
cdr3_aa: CASSRDWGYTF

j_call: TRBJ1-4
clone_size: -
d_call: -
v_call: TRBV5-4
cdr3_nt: TGTGCCAGCAGCCGGGGGGGGAATGAAAAACTGTTTTTT
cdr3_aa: CASSRGGNEKLFF

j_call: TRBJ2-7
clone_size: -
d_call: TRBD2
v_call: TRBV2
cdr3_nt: TGTGCCAGCAGTCCTTGGACTAGCGGCTACGAGCAGTACTTC
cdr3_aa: CASSPWTSGYEQYF

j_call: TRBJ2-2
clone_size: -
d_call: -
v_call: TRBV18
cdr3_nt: TGTGCCAGCTCGACAAGACAGTACGCGAACACCGGGGAGCTGTTTTTT
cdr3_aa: CASSTRQYANTGELFF

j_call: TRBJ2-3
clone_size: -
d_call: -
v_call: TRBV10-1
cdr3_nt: TGCGCCAGCAGTGAGTATGGGGTTCAAGATACGCAGTATTTT
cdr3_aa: CASSEYGVQDTQYF

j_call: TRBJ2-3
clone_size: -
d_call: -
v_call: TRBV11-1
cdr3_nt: TGTGCCAGCAGCGCCCAACTAGGGAGCACAGATACGCAGTATTTT
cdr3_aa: CASSAQLGSTDTQYF

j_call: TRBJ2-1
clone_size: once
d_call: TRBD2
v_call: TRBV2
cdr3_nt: TGTGCCAGCAGGAAACTGAGCGGGGCCTCCTACAATGAGCAGTTCTTC
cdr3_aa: CASRKLSGASYNEQFF

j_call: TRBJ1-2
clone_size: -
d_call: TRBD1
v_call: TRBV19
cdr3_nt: TGTGCCAGTAGTATACTCGGACAGGGTTACACCTTC
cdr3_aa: CASSILGQGYTF

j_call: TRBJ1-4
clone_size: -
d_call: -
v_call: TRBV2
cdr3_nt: TGTGCCAGCAGTGCGGAAAGGGGCCTTGAAAAACTGTTTTTT
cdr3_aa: CASSAERGLEKLFF

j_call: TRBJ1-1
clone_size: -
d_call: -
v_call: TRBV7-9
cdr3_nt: TGTGCCAGCAGCTTTTCGGCAGCCTCTGAAGCTTTCTTT
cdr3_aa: CASSFSAASEAFF

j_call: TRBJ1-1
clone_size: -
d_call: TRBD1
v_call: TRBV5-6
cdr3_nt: TGTGCCAGCAGCCAACTGACCTTTACAAGACAGGGGGAAGCTTTCTTT
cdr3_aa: CASSQLTFTRQGEAFF

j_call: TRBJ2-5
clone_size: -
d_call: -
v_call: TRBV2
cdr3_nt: TGTGCCAGCAGTGAGCGGCCTCTCGAGGGGACCCAGTACTTC
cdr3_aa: CASSERPLEGTQYF

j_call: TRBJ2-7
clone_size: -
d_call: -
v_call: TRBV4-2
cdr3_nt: TGTGCCAGCAGCCGAGCTGGAGAGGACGAGCAGTACTTC
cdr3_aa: CASSRAGEDEQYF

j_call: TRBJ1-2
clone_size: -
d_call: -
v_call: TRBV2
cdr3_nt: TGTGCCAGCAGCGCCCTTCCATGGGGAAGTGGTGGCTACACCTTC
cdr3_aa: CASSALPWGSGGYTF

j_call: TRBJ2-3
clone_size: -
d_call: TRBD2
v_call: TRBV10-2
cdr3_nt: TGCGCCAGCGGGTTAGCGGGAAAAGATACGCAGTATTTT
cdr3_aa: CASGLAGKDTQYF

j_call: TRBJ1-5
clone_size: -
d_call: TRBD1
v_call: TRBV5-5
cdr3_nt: TGTGCCAGCAGCCTTAGGAGGTACGACAGGGAGGACAGCAATCAGCCCCAGCATTTT
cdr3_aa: CASSLRRYDREDSNQPQHF

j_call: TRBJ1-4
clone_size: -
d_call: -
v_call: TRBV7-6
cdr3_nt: TGTGCCAGCAGCCCCCTGCGATCGGAGTCTGCTTCAACTAATGAAAAACTGTTTTTT
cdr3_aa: CASSPLRSESASTNEKLFF

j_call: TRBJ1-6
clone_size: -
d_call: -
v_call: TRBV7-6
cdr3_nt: TGTGCCAGCAGCTCAAGGACCGGTCCACCCCTCCACTTT
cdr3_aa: CASSSRTGPPLHF

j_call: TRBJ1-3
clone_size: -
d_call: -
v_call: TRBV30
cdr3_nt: TGTGCCTGGAGGGCTGTAGGGGCAGGGGTCTCGGGAAACACCATATATTTT
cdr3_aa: CAWRAVGAGVSGNTIYF

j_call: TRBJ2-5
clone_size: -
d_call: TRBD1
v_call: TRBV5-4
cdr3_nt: TGTGCCAGCAGCACAGGGGGTAGGCAGGAGACCCAGTACTTC
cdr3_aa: CASSTGGRQETQYF

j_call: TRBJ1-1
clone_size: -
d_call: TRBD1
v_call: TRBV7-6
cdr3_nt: TGTGCCAGCAGCTCGAGACAGGGAGGGAGCACTGAAGCTTTCTTT
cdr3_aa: CASSSRQGGSTEAFF

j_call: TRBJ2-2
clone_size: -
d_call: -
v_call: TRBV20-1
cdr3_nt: TGCAGTGCTAGTTTCTCCGGGGAGCTGTTTTTT
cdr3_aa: CSASFSGELFF

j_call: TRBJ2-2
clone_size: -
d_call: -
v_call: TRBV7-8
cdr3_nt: TGTGCCAGCAGCGCCAGCAGGGTCACCGGGGAGCTGTTTTTT
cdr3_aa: CASSASRVTGELFF

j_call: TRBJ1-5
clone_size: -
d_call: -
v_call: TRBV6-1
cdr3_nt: TGTGCCAGCAGTCCTGACAGGTACAATCAGCCCCAGCATTTT
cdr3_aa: CASSPDRYNQPQHF

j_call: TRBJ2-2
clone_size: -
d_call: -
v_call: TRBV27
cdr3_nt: TGTGCCTCCCGCCCCTTCATGACCGGGGAGCTGTTTTTT
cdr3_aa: CASRPFMTGELFF

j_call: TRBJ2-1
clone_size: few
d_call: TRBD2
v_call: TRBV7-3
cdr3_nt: TGTGCCAGCAGCACCGCTAGCGGGGCAACCTACAATGAGCAGTTCTTC
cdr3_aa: CASSTASGATYNEQFF

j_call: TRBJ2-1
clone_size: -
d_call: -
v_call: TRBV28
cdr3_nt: TGTGCCAGCAGGGGTGGAAGTTTCAATGAGCAGTTCTTC
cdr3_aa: CASRGGSFNEQFF

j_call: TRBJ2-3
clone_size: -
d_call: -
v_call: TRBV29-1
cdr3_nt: TGCAGCACCCTCACAGATACGCAGTATTTT
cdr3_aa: CSTLTDTQYF

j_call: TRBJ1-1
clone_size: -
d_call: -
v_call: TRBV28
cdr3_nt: TGTGCCAGCAGCATCGGTACCACTGAAGCTTTCTTT
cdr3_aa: CASSIGTTEAFF

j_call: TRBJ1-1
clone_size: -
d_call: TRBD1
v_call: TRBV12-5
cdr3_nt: TGTGCTAGTGGTTTGGACCGGGACAGTTTGAACACTGAAGCTTTCTTT
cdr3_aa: CASGLDRDSLNTEAFF

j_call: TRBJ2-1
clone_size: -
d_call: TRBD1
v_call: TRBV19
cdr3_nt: TGTGCCAGTAGTATTCGGGACAGCATCTCCTACAATGAGCAGTTCTTC
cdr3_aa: CASSIRDSISYNEQFF

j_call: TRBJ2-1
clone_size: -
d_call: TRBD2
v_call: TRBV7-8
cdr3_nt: TGTGCCAGCAGGGGGAGACTAGCTGCAACTGAAGCCCACTACAATGAGCAGTTCTTC
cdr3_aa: CASRGRLAATEAHYNEQFF

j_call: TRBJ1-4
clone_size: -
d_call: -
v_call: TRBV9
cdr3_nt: TGTGCCAGCAGCGTCGGTAGGGCAGTCCATGAAAAACTGTTTTTT
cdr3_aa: CASSVGRAVHEKLFF

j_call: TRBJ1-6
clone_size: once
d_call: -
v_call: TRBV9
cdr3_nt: TGTGCCAGCAGCGTAGTGGGGGAGACACCCCTCCACTTT
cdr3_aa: CASSVVGETPLHF

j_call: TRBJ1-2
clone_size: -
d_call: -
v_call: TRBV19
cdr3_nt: TGTGCCAGTAGATCACAGGACACCTATGGCTACACCTTC
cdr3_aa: CASRSQDTYGYTF

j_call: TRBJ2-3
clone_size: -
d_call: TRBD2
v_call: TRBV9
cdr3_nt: TGTGCCAGCAGCCCCGGGACTAGCGGGAGGGAAACAGATACGCAGTATTTT
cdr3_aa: CASSPGTSGRETDTQYF